Described below is a single T cell receptor beta chain sequence and its context. Its antigen is unknown. The germline V and J ends were trimmed by 0 bases and 2 bases, with 3 bases remaining between them. This CDR3 is 13 amino acids long. CDR1 is SGHAT and CDR2 is FQNNGV in the germline V gene. PCR used 60 Vbeta primers and 13 Jbeta primers. Clones were read by immunoSEQ multiplex PCR, and TCRdb kept only the in-frame ones, dropping some. The sample carries 250,000 to 350,000 clones, about nine tenths recorded once. These data come from a study of cytomegalovirus exposure and HLA in healthy donors. Study-level findings and limits: Later analysis suggested most CMV-associated TCR beta chains were HLA-restricted.

The sample taken for sequencing was PBMCs. The clonotype comes from a man aged 35 to 55 in good health and CMV-seropositive. The V gene is TRBV11-2, the J gene TRBJ2-3; D remains ambiguous. As DNA, the CDR3 is TGTGCCAGCAGCTTAGAGTACACAGATACGCAGTATTTT. Translating it yields CASSLEYTDTQYF.